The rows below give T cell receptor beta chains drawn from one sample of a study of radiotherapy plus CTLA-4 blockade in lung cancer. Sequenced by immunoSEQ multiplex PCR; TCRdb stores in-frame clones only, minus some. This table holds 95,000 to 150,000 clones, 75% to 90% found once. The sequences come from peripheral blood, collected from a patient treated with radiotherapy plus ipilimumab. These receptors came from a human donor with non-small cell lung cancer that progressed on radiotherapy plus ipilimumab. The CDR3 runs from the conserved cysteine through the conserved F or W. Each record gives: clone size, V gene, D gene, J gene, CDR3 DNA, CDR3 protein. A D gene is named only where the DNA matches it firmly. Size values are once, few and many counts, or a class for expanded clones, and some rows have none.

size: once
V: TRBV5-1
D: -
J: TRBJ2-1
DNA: TGCGCCAGCAGCTTGGAAGGGTATGAGCAGTTCTTC
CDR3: CASSLEGYEQFF

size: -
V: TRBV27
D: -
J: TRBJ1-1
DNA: TGTGCCAGCAGTTTAATGAGAAACACTGAAGCTTTCTTT
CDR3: CASSLMRNTEAFF

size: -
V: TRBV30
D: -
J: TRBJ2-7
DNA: TGTGCCTGGAGTGTAACAGGGTCATCTTACGAGCAGTACTTC
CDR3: CAWSVTGSSYEQYF

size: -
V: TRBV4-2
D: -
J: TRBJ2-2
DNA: TGTGCCAGCAGCCAACTACGGGGCCCAGGAGCGAACACCGGGGAGCTGTTTTTT
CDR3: CASSQLRGPGANTGELFF

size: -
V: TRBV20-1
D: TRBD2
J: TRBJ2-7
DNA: TGCAGTGCTGCGGGGGGGTACGAGCAGTACTTC
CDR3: CSAAGGYEQYF

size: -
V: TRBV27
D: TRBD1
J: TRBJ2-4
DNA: TGTGCCAGCAGTCCGGAATTGACAGGGTGGACCAAAAACATTCAGTACTTC
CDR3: CASSPELTGWTKNIQYF

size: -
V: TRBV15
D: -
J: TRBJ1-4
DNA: TGTGCCACCAGCAGGGGGGCTAATGAAAAACTGTTTTTT
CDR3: CATSRGANEKLFF

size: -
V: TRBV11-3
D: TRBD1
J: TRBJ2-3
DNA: TGTGCCAGCAGCCCTCGACAGGGGGCAGATACGCAGTATTTT
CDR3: CASSPRQGADTQYF

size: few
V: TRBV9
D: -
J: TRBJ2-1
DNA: TGTGCCAGCAGCGTAGATGGAGCTGGCAATGAGCAGTTCTTC
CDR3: CASSVDGAGNEQFF

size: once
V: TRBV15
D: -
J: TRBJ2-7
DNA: TGTGCCACCAGCAGATCCCTCAGCTACGAGCAGTACTTC
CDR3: CATSRSLSYEQYF

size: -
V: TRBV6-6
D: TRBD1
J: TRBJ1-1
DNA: TGTGCCAGCAGTTGGCGGACAGGGAGGCGCACTGAAGCTTTCTTT
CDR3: CASSWRTGRRTEAFF

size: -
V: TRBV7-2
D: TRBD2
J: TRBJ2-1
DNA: TGTGCCAGCAGCTTAGTTTTAGGAGCGGGAGTAGTATACGGTGAGCAGTTCTTC
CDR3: CASSLVLGAGVVYGEQFF